This TCR beta chain was retrieved from a study of persistence of HIV-infected CD4 T cells. This CDR3 is built from 16 residues. Germline CDR1 and CDR2: SGHTA and FQGNSA. V lost 4 bases to trimming and J lost 4 bases, with 17 bases between them. Notes on the study in general: The rare CMV-responding cells with HIV-1 proviruses were not separately TCR-sequenced.

Of note for this clone: The target antigen is unknown.

Anti-CD3/anti-CD28 beads served as a nonspecific positive control stimulus. Sorting selected CD4+ T cells upregulating both CD40 ligand and CD69. Sequencing used immunoSEQ version 4 in survey mode. Sequenced by immunoSEQ multiplex PCR; TCRdb stores in-frame clones only, minus some. This sample has about 40,000 clones, with roughly 87% found just once. Sequences were derived from CD4+ T cells sorted from PBMCs after roughly 18-hour stimulation, sampled from a patient who received antiretroviral therapy. This clonotype was obtained from an adult man with HIV who was CMV-seropositive. This chain joins TRBV7-2 and TRBJ1-3; TRBD1 might be the D (5 bases). The CDR3 protein is CASSSHAGGAGNTIYF. The DNA of the CDR3 is TGTGCCAGCAGCTCCCATGCAGGTGGGGCCGGAAACACCATATATTTT.